This T cell receptor beta chain was sequenced in a study of cytotoxic CD8 clonotypes in ibrutinib-treated CLL (dated by TCRdb to about 2021). About the full investigation: The cohort included around 15 treatment-naive and around 10 relapsed/refractory patients; some 18 were IGHV unmutated. Responses were partial in approximately 24 patients and complete in 2; after median around 68 months follow-up, some 14 stayed in remission and around 12 progressed. Samples at response were collected after a median of about 11 months of treatment, with a range of roughly 6 to 36 months. Cryopreserved peripheral blood mononuclear cells were obtained prior to treatment, at the time of response, and at either disease progression or sustained remission. On average, each sample yielded about 250,000 productive templates and over 90,000 productive rearrangements. All remission and progressive disease samples were collected while patients were still receiving ibrutinib. Of the approximately 86 participants in the trial, roughly 26 had longitudinal samples available. Here is what the overall study found, with its caveats: Baseline clonality was found to be higher than that of age-matched healthy donors and was strongly correlated with circulating CD8+ T-cell counts. Public clonotypes were found to be uncommon and were observed to contract or remain stable during treatment; the increase in clonality was shown to reflect expansion of private clonotypes at ibrutinib response. Sampling times were not matched between sustained-remission and progressing patients, and lymph node repertoires were not studied. An increase in clonality was observed at ibrutinib response, with clonality remaining stable during sustained remission and falling back toward baseline at progression.

Turning to this clone: This receptor's antigen is unknown. Base qualities are not provided; no much larger clone lies one nucleotide away.

For TCR beta library preparation, roughly 2.2 micrograms of genomic DNA were isolated from cryopreserved PBMCs. Longitudinal blood samples from CLL patients on ibrutinib monotherapy were analyzed using high-throughput TCR beta sequencing. The patients were enrolled in a single-center, open-label phase 2 trial of ibrutinib monotherapy. The CDR3 sequence holds 15 residues, the cysteine and phenylalanine included. Only the CDR3 region is kept as DNA, spanning 45 bases read in frame from base 1. Looking up the germline V gene (reference sequence) yields CDR1 LNHDA and CDR2 SQIVND. The trim is 3 bases for V and 4 bases for J, with a gap of 15 bases between the germline ends. On a MiSeq, deep resolution sequencing aimed for a depth between 1 in 1 million and 1 in 200,000 T cells, with each clonotype covered 10x on average. TCR beta libraries were generated with the immunoSEQ hsTCRB Kit. The study's own analysis went as follows. ImmunoSEQ Data Assistant and ImmunoSEQ Analyzer were used for data analysis, and V, D and J genes were assigned according to IMGT definitions. Clonality, with values ranging from 0 to 1, was calculated as one minus the normalized Shannon entropy of productive rearrangement frequencies. Only overrepresented clonotypes making up at least 0.05% of the repertoire of each patient were included in the public clonotype analysis. Repertoires from some 13 age-matched healthy donors in immuneACCESS were used as clonality controls. TCRdb retrieved this table from immuneACCESS and kept in-frame rearrangements only. Not all clones are present; in checked studies, unresolved V genes account for under half, and no reason is known for the remainder. The V and J calls and clone size are taken from that table; D and trimming were inferred from the DNA. This sample holds hundreds of thousands of clones; 67% were observed only once. Roughly 6% of the sample is in the top ten clones.

Sequencing was performed on PBMCs, taken after 36 months of ibrutinib treatment. This sequence uses TRBV19 and TRBJ1-2; a tentative D match to TRBD1 spans 5 bases. The clonotype was recovered from a human donor with chronic lymphocytic leukemia. The DNA sequence is TGTGCCAGTAGTATTCCCCAGGGCGCAGCCTATGGCTACACCTTC. This is translated as CASSIPQGAAYGYTF.